The rows below give T cell receptor beta chains drawn from one sample of a study of T cells in Graves' hyperthyroidism and ophthalmopathy. MiXCR, applied by TCRdb to the multiplex PCR reads, yields one record per CDR3 protein. The table includes over 300,000 distinct CDR3 sequences, approximately 15% detected once. The specimen sequenced was blood. These receptors came from a woman aged 55-69 years with Graves' hyperthyroidism. Both conserved end residues are trimmed from each CDR3. The D gene is left open where the match is weak.

V,D,J,CDR3
TRBV27,-,TRBJ1-2,ASSSYRNGYT
TRBV10-3,TRBD2,TRBJ2-6,AISESEGRGSGANVLT
TRBV24-1,TRBD1,TRBJ1-2,ATSDSPTGARDGYT
TRBV19,TRBD2,TRBJ2-7,ASSMLAGAAGYEQY
TRBV27,-,TRBJ2-6,ASSWVEVWSSGANVLT
TRBV20-1,-,TRBJ1-2,SARGRDSNYGYT
TRBV12-3/TRBV12-4,-,TRBJ1-1,ASSRPGTNTEAF
TRBV5-1,-,TRBJ2-1,ASSYALGSEQF
TRBV6-2/TRBV6-3,TRBD2,TRBJ2-7,ASSVLAGGHEQY
TRBV5-1,-,TRBJ2-3,ASSSRLGSLTDTQY
TRBV11-2,-,TRBJ1-1,ASSPTTEGRSEAF
TRBV6-1,-,TRBJ2-5,ASSDPGAWETQY
TRBV30,-,TRBJ1-2,AWARAGSNYGYT
TRBV30,-,TRBJ1-6,AWSLGRNSPLH
TRBV7-2,TRBD2,TRBJ2-1,ASSFGLAGHEQF
TRBV12-3/TRBV12-4,TRBD1,TRBJ1-1,ASSSDRGWALEAF
TRBV6-1,TRBD2,TRBJ2-7,ASTPRGGRSSSEQY